This note documents a single TCR beta chain sequence. Its antigen is currently unknown. This sample was included in a study of monozygotic twins with inflammatory bowel disease. CDR1 SGHTA and CDR2 FQGNSA come from the germline V gene. The CDR3 runs 15 residues. Eight separate reactions per sample served to make cDNA. Template-switch reactions added UMIs with a 6-nucleotide sample barcode. TCRdb reprocessed the 5' RACE reads, keeping one entry per CDR3 protein, no DNA. Recorded for this sample: about 440,000 distinct CDR3 sequences. Findings and caveats of the study: Using the inverse Simpson index, IBD patients had lower TCRbeta diversity than healthy co-twins. IBD patients shared fewer clonotypes with other individuals than healthy twins, especially patients with disease activity signs.

The chain uses TRBV7-2 and TRBJ2-7; TCRdb indicates TRBD1, and absent DNA this call remains unverified. The sequencing input was blood. This TCR came from a human donor with ulcerative colitis or Crohn's disease, or a healthy co-twin of an affected twin (not recorded which). Here the CDR3 reads CASSPYQGTSYEQYF.